The clone carrying this T cell receptor (beta chain) was detected a few times. Time point denoted: patch test 1, 2 weeks after DPC sensitization. The treatment: therapeutic diphenylcyclopropenone sensitization with weekly scalp DPC. Each CDR3 protein is one row after TCRdb ran MiXCR on the RACE reads. The repertoire consists of approximately 74,000 distinct CDR3 sequences, with about 31% occurring once and the leading ten covering about 9.6%. Germline V gene sequence: CDR1 KGHDR, CDR2 SFDVKD. The length of the CDR3 is 16 residues. V was trimmed by 3 bases and J by 4 bases, leaving 16 bases between them. The sample is drawn from a study of human T cells and chemical hapten exposure.

V is TRBV24-1 and J is TRBJ2-3, with D possibly called TRBD1 or TRBD2 (5 bases each). The receptor was isolated from a man aged 35-49 years with alopecia areata. Some clones in this sample may be carry-over from other donors' samples. Source: whole blood, taken in connection with sensitization to the hapten diphenylcyclopropenone (DPC). The CDR3 here is CATSDRGGQGSDTQYF. CDR3 in DNA: TGTGCCACCAGTGATCGAGGAGGCCAGGGATCAGATACGCAGTATTTT.